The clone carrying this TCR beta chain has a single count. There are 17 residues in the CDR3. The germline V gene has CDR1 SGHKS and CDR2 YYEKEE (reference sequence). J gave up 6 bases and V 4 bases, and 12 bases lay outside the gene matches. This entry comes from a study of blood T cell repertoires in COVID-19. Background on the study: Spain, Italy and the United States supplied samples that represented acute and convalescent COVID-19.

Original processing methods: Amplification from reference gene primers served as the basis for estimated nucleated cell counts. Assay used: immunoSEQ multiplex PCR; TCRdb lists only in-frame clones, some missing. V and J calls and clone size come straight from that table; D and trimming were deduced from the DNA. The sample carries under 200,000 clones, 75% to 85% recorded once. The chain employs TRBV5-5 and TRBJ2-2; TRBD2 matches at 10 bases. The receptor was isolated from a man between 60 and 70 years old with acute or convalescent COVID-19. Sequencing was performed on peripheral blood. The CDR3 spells CASSHIAGGDVAGELFF. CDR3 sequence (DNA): TGTGCCAGCAGCCATATAGCGGGAGGAGATGTGGCCGGGGAGCTGTTTTTT.